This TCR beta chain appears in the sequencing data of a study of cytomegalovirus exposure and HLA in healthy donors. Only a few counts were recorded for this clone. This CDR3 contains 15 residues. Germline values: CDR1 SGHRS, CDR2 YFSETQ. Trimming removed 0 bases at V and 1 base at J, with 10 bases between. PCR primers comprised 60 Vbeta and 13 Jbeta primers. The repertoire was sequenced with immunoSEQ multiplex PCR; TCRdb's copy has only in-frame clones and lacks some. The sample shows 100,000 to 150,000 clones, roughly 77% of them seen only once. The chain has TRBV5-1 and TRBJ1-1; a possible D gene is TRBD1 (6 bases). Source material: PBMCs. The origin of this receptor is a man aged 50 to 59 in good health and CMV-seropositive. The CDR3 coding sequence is TGCGCCAGCAGCTTGGCCGGGACACCGAACACTGAAGCTTTCTTT. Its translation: CASSLAGTPNTEAFF.